This TCR beta chain was identified during a study of identical twins. The sample holds a few counts of this clonotype. The CDR3 has 13 amino acids. Germline lookup yields CDR1 SGHRS and CDR2 YFSETQ. V lost 6 bases, J lost 6 bases, and 15 bases lay in between. Each CDR3 protein is one row after TCRdb ran MiXCR on the 5' RACE reads. Of some 1,700,000 distinct CDR3 sequences in the sample, around a third are singletons; the top ten hold about 0.27%. This TCR was sampled from a newborn girl in good health. This rearrangement joins TRBV5-1 to TRBJ1-1, with D perhaps TRBD1 (6 bases). Sequencing was performed on cord blood. The CDR3 region is CASMLGGGPEAFF. In DNA, the CDR3 is TGCGCCAGCATGCTTGGAGGGGGGCCTGAAGCTTTCTTT.